What follows are 2 T cell receptor beta chains derived from one specimen sequenced in a study of shared clonotypes between healthy human individuals. Measured with immunoSEQ multiplex PCR; TCRdb has only the in-frame clones, and not every one. The table records roughly 1,000,000 clones, about 80% of them present only once. The sample consisted of memory CD4+ T cells from PBMCs. Subset described: CD45RA-negative fraction. The receptors stem from a young man in good health. Some clones in this sample may be carry-over from other donors' samples.

The chain couples TRBV28 to TRBJ1-5, with 10 bases fitting TRBD1. The CDR3 runs 16 residues. Germline V lookup: CDR1 MDHEN, CDR2 SYDVKM. J was trimmed by 7 bases and V by 5 bases; bases with no gene match: 11. The CDR3, as DNA: TGTGCCAGCAGTCCACCGGACAGGGGGTTCGAGCAGCCCCAGCATTTT. Translating gives CASSPPDRGFEQPQHF.

To note about this clone: Other DNA sequences from this sample encode an identical CDR3 as well. This chain connects TRBV7-3 to TRBJ2-7; D possibly corresponds to TRBD1 (6 bases). The CDR3 totals 14 residues. Germline-derived CDR1 and CDR2 are SGHTA and FQGTGA. Trimming left V 5 bases short and J 1 base short, with 12 bases between. CDR3 residues: CASSLGAGSYEQYF. CDR3 nucleotides: TGTGCCAGCAGCCTGGGGGCAGGATCCTACGAGCAGTACTTC.